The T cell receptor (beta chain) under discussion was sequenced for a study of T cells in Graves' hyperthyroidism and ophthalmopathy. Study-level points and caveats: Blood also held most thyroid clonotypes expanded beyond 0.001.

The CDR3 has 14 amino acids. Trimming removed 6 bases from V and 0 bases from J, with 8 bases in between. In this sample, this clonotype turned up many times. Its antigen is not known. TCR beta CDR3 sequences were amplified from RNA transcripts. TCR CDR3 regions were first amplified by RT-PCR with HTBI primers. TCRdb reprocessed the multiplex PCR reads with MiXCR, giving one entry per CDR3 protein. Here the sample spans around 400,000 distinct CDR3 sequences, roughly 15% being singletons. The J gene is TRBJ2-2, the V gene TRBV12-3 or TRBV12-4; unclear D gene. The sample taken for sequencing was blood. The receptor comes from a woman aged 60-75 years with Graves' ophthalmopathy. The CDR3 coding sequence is TGTGCCAGCAGGATATTCGCGAACACCGGGGAGCTGTTTTTT. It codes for CASRIFANTGELFF.